This paragraph covers one T cell receptor (beta chain) sequence. The antigen is unknown. Ranging in age from roughly 6 to 95, the donors were healthy Caucasian individuals from Russia. Staff drew around 10 milliliters of peripheral blood from each donor. Primers used in a second PCR of about 6 to 11 cycles were a sample-barcoded 5' primer and a J-beta primer mix. TCRdb independently ran MiXCR on the 5' RACE reads; one entry per CDR3 protein. The sample gives about 1.5 million distinct CDR3 sequences, around 39% of which show up once; under 8% is in the top ten. Deletions cut 0 bases from V and 4 bases from J, with 13 bases between. Germline loops: CDR1 MGHRA, CDR2 YSYEKL. The CDR3 sequence is 15 residues long. This specimen comes from a study of blood T cells in healthy people across ages. Study results and caveats: Older age went with lower TCR beta diversity per million T cells, in a roughly linear way. Donor CMV status was unknown, possibly confounding expanded clonotype changes.

The chain couples TRBV4-1 to TRBJ2-7; D gene uncertain. Sequencing used blood. The receptor was isolated from a young woman in good health. In DNA, the CDR3 is TGCGCCAGCAGCCAAGATCGTGGATCCTTATACGAGCAGTACTTC. It translates to CASSQDRGSLYEQYF.